Below, 9 T cell receptor beta chains from the same sample are listed, as sequenced in a study of Graves' ophthalmopathy and Graves' hyperthyroidism. Amplification from RNA transcripts yielded the TCR beta CDR3 regions. In the first round, RT-PCR was carried out with HTBI primers, and a multiplex PCR formed the second round. One entry per CDR3 protein results from TCRdb running MiXCR on the multiplex PCR reads. The profile covers 580,000 or so distinct CDR3 sequences, with less than 45% appearing a single time and around 4% taken by the ten largest. The sequenced sample was peripheral blood or thyroid tissue (not recorded which). The receptors come from an adult man with Graves' hyperthyroidism.

The chain couples TRBV5-1 to TRBJ1-2; TRBD1 is a possible D gene (6 bases). The CDR3 contains 15 residues. The V end lost 4 bases, the J end lost 5 bases, and 18 bases lay between the germline ends. Germline CDR1 is SGHRS and CDR2 is YFSETQ. In DNA form, the CDR3 reads TGCGCCAGCAGCGCCCTCCCGGGGGCCGGGTATGGCTACACCTTC. It yields the protein CASSALPGAGYGYTF.

This clonotype has a count of ten or more. The gene calls are TRBV20-1 and TRBJ1-1, with TRBD1 matching 7 bases. This CDR3 is 13 amino acids long. In germline, CDR1 is DFQATT, CDR2 SNEGSKA (reference sequence). The trim removed 0 bases at V and 6 bases at J, leaving 4 bases unmatched. The CDR3 reads CSARDGTEAEAFF. The CDR3 DNA reads as TGCAGTGCTAGAGATGGGACAGAGGCTGAAGCTTTCTTT.

This rearrangement joins TRBV29-1 to TRBJ2-7; 8 positions match TRBD1. The CDR3 consists of 13 residues. Trimming took 7 bases from V and 3 from J; bases not matched to a gene: 8. Germline CDR1 reads SQVTM; CDR2 reads ANQGSEA. Written as DNA, the CDR3 is TGCAGCGAAAGAAGAACAGGGGGCTACGAGCAGTACTTC. Its translation: CSERRTGGYEQYF.

This clonotype has at least ten counts. The J gene is TRBJ1-2, the V gene TRBV9; TRBD1 matches 9 bases. Germline CDR1 and CDR2: SGDLS and YYNGEE. This CDR3 has 15 residues. V dropped 2 bases and J dropped 2; count of bases not matched to a gene: 4. The CDR3 region is CASSVTDRGNYGYTF. The CDR3 bases are TGTGCCAGCAGCGTGACGGACAGGGGAAACTATGGCTACACCTTC.

On this clonotype itself: A read error may account for a junction end that differs from germline. The rearrangement links TRBV7-2 to TRBJ2-7; no definite D call. Germline lookup yields CDR1 SGHTA and CDR2 FQGNSA. The CDR3 is 14 amino acids. The CDR3 sequence: CASSLLGISYEQHF. The CDR3 region has the DNA TGCGCCAGCAGCTTATTAGGCATCTCCTACGAGCAGCACTTC.

About this clonotype: Being one base from a much bigger clone, this may be a read error. The chain has TRBV19 and TRBJ1-5; TRBD1 matches 11 bases. V dropped 7 bases and J dropped 5; count of bases not matched to a gene: 7. The CDR3 totals 15 residues. Germline loops: CDR1 LNHDA, CDR2 SQIVND (reference sequence). CDR3 in amino acids: CASNPRTGGYQPQHF. DNA for the CDR3: TGTGCCAGTAATCCCAGGACAGGGGGCTATCAGCCCCAGCATTTT.

This clonotype was counted only a few times. The chain has TRBV5-1 and TRBJ2-7; 9 nucleotides agree with TRBD1. In germline, CDR1 is SGHRS, CDR2 YFSETQ. The CDR3 spans 16 residues. The V segment lost 1 base and the J segment 0 bases; nucleotides outside the gene matches: 5. The CDR3 here is CASSLWGTGTSYEQYF. The CDR3 DNA is TGCGCCAGCAGCTTGTGGGGGACAGGGACCTCCTACGAGCAGTACTTC.

The chain combines TRBV5-1 with TRBJ2-3, with TRBD1 identical over 8 bases. The CDR3 contains 13 residues. Germline V CDR1 and CDR2: SGHRS, YFSETQ. The junction had 3 bases not matched to a gene; V was cut back by 3 bases and J by 6 bases. The CDR3 region has the DNA TGCGCCAGCAGCTCACGACAGGGGGATACGCAGTATTTT. Translating it yields CASSSRQGDTQYF.

The chain joins TRBV12-3 or TRBV12-4 to TRBJ2-2; possibly TRBD1 for D (6 bases). This CDR3 is 16 amino acids long. V gave up 2 bases and J gave up 3 bases, with 13 bases separating them. CDR3 nucleotides: TGTGCCAGCAGTTTATTTCAGGGGCTCCACACCGGGGAGCTGTTTTTT. Translation gives CASSLFQGLHTGELFF.